This T cell receptor (beta chain) was recovered during a study of cytomegalovirus exposure and HLA in healthy donors (dated by TCRdb to 2015 to 2018). A note on the overall study: In an earlier analysis of several hundred of the donors, under 300 Gb of sequence data and 90 million to 130 million unique TCR beta sequences from roughly 200 million T cells were reported. Roughly 300 gigabases of sequencing data and around 87 million unique TCR sequences were included in an early release covering around 650 HLA-typed donors. Of the 300 to 500 genotyped donors, over 80% were placed in the genetic ancestry cluster associated with self-reported Caucasian donors. The study aimed to test whether cataloging public T cell receptors could reveal signatures of past pathogen exposure. The T cell repertoires of 550 to 850 subjects were profiled by immunosequencing and related to cytomegalovirus serostatus. Along with the roughly 700-subject first cohort, a separate validation cohort of around 110 different subjects was used. To predict cytomegalovirus infection status, the study brought together high-throughput TCR immunosequencing, statistical association of individual TCRs with disease status, and machine learning. In a later analysis, previously published TCR beta repertoires from fewer than 750 donors were re-analyzed and high-resolution HLA genotyping was added so that TCR occurrence patterns could be studied. Rather than drawing on any new phenotypic data, the later analysis identified candidate immune exposures from TCR beta sequences and the way those sequences occurred across donors. To decide whether each TCR beta V gene segment behaved as functional or pseudogenic, an earlier analysis of some 600 of the donors relied on high-throughput TCR beta sequencing. Donor age, sex, ethnicity and CMV serostatus were compiled together with the repertoire data. Genome-wide SNP genotypes for about three fifths of the roughly 700 donors were used in a later genetic analysis, which treated that subset as a discovery cohort. All discovery cohort repertoires had been generated on a single sequencing platform. Both class I and class II loci were covered by HLA typing, at four-digit resolution. The number of typed donors differed by locus: about 620-640 for A, B, C, DRB1 and DQB1; 522 for DQA1; 606 for DPA1; and about 450 for DPB1. A handful of DR-DQ haplotypes were handled as single units for association and clustering because linkage in the cohort was strong. Among roughly 400 genotyped donors of the cohort, an average of roughly 240,000 unique TCR beta nucleotide sequences were sequenced per donor, roughly 18% of them non-productive. Findings and caveats that apply to the study as a whole: Presence/absence analyses assumed roughly uniform sequencing depth across donors, an assumption that may not hold. Linkage disequilibrium might explain the correlated functional status among segregating V segments, but an unknown experimental factor could not be excluded. A cluster of highly shared sequence variants was judged likely to represent a technical artifact of the sequencing pipeline. About 15 rarely observed V segments, including chromosome 9 orphons, were excluded from the earlier analysis of almost 600 of the donors because counts were too low. A later analysis reported that several top co-occurrence clusters appeared linked to parvovirus B19, influenza, CMV and Epstein-Barr virus. V-gene and J-gene trimming of TCR beta chains was associated with a missense DCLRE1C variant in a later genetic analysis, and the association was replicated in an independent cohort. In a later analysis, the rate of TCR association differed among HLA loci, with DRB1 alleles having the most associated TCRs and HLA-C alleles having the fewest. According to the authors, the approach could potentially be generalized to other disease states and immunological phenotypes. CMV serostatus was the only immune exposure information available for the cohort. Most TCR sequences were observed very rarely across donors, whereas some public TCRs were present in many individuals. Only TCR beta chains were sequenced in this cohort, and the absence of alpha or paired-chain data limited detectable features. The classifier was reported to diagnose cytomegalovirus status with high specificity and sensitivity in both the original cohort and the validation cohort. A total of about 150 TCR beta chains were listed by the study as associated with cytomegalovirus. Because HLA typing was unavailable for some donors at each locus, only the typed subset was used in association tests. A few of the identified cytomegalovirus-associated TCR beta chains were confirmed in vitro to be specific for cytomegalovirus antigens. A further reported finding was that TCR beta sequences accurately predicted the HLA-A and HLA-B alleles for most subjects in the first cohort. Compared with the 666-donor mean, donors in an Asian-associated ancestry cluster had fewer N-insertions in productive TCRs, according to a later genetic analysis. When HLA alleles, especially DR and DQ, strongly co-occurred, attributing TCR associations to individual alleles was difficult. The 87-base-pair reads could not distinguish some IMGT-functional V segments, including TRBV6-2 and TRBV6-3, so those segments were excluded. In a later analysis, HLA-associated TCR beta chains showed more clonal expansion and lower generation probabilities than non-associated chains that were equally common. At a false discovery rate of 0.05, a later analysis linked under 20,000 TCR beta sequences to specific HLA alleles. In an earlier analysis of roughly 500 of the donors, most TCR beta V segments appeared in productive rearrangements about 87% or about 30% of the time, broadly matching IMGT annotations. Most CMV-associated TCR beta chains appeared to be HLA-restricted in a later analysis, and the HLA associations seemed to be driven largely by CMV exposure.

This clone was seen only once. Its recognized antigen is unknown. One base away there is no much larger clone; base qualities are not given. The cohort was made up of 500 to 850 healthy bone marrow donors. At the time of sampling, every cohort member was nominally healthy, though immune exposures that went unrecorded were likely present. The donor was CMV seronegative and belonged to the group of roughly 330 seronegative cohort members. Every donor gave a peripheral blood sample, and the peripheral blood mononuclear cells from that sample were used for TCR beta sequencing. The Qiagen DNeasy Blood Extraction Kit was used to extract genomic DNA from the blood cell samples. The library was made by the immunoSEQ multiplex PCR assay. For the multiplex PCR, a mixture combining 60 forward primers for TCR Vbeta segments and 13 reverse primers for TCR Jbeta segments was used. The CDR3 region of rearranged TCR beta genes was amplified from genomic DNA by a multiplex PCR assay. The Illumina HiSeq System was used to sequence the amplified TCR beta libraries as 87-base-pair reads. Regarding the original processing steps: In a later analysis, 80 million or so unique TCR beta chains were counted across the 500 to 700 repertoires, and around 11 million of these chains were shared by at least two donors. Raw reads were error-corrected and collapsed into unique sequences by a nearest-neighbor algorithm in which closely related sequences were merged to remove PCR and sequencing errors. To assign V, D and J gene segments, CDR3 sequences were aligned to IMGT reference sequences. For a sequence to be retained, a match of at least six nucleotides to both a V gene segment and a J gene segment was required. A rearrangement counted as productive if the CDR3 had no stop codons and remained in frame with V and J, and every other rearrangement counted as non-productive. Following IMGT convention, CDR3 was defined as the stretch from the second conserved V-encoded cysteine up to the conserved J-encoded phenylalanine. Sequences without an unambiguous match to a single V gene segment were excluded from the earlier analysis of 587 of the donors. An earlier analysis of 587 of the donors called V segments functional above 56.7% productive rearrangements and segregating when the between-donor standard deviation exceeded 5%. To diagnose cytomegalovirus status from the catalog of TCR beta chain sequences, a statistical classification framework was built. V and J gene assignment, in a later analysis, came from comparing TCR nucleotide sequences with IMGT/GENE-DB human TR gene sequences. In a later analysis, CDR3 sequences and most-parsimonious VDJ recombination scenarios were assigned using the TCRdist pipeline. In a later analysis, each TCR beta chain was defined by its CDR3 amino acid sequence together with its V-gene family, and reads without a unique V-gene family were excluded. A later analysis removed several hundred highly shared, low-generation-probability nucleotide sequences to deal with suspected cross-contamination and a sequencing artifact. A later analysis calculated a clonal expansion index for each public chain from normalized within-repertoire ranks of inferred template counts. In a later analysis, generation probabilities were computed with a VDJ recombination model fitted to out-of-frame rearrangements, and the resulting probabilities were checked against IGoR. In a later analysis, TCR-TCR, TCR-HLA and TCR-CMV co-occurrence was scored with hypergeometric tests, and a repertoire-size bias correction was applied to TCR pairs. In a later analysis, false discovery rates were estimated by permuting HLA or CMV assignments 20 times. In a later analysis, co-occurring TCRs were grouped using DBSCAN, with TCRdist sequence similarity added in when clustering inside HLA-allele-positive subsets. Co-occurrence clustering excluded repertoires with fewer than 30,000 or more than 120,000 public chains, plus five with anomalous nucleotide sharing. The table comes from immuneACCESS by way of TCRdb, which keeps in-frame sequences with V and J called. Part of the clones is missing from these tables; in studies checked, under half for an unresolved V gene and the rest for unknown reasons. The V and J calls and clone size were taken over from that table, and D and trimming were inferred from the DNA. Counted in this sample were 150,000 to 200,000 clones; around four fifths of them appeared once. The leading ten clones occupy roughly 2.1% of the sample.

From the cysteine up to the phenylalanine, the CDR3 has a length of 13 residues. Solely the CDR3 DNA is kept, with 39 bases framed from the first base. The junction carries 5 bases between V and J, which are trimmed by 1 base and 4 bases respectively. The germline V gene supplies CDR1 SGHTA and CDR2 FQGTGA. The sequence is built from TRBV7-3 and TRBJ2-1, with no reliable assignment of the D segment. The sample taken for sequencing was PBMCs. The TCR comes from a man aged 18 to 30 in good health and CMV-seronegative. The nucleotide sequence reads TGTGCCAGCAGCTTAATCGCGTACAATGAGCAGTTCTTC. The encoded protein is CASSLIAYNEQFF.